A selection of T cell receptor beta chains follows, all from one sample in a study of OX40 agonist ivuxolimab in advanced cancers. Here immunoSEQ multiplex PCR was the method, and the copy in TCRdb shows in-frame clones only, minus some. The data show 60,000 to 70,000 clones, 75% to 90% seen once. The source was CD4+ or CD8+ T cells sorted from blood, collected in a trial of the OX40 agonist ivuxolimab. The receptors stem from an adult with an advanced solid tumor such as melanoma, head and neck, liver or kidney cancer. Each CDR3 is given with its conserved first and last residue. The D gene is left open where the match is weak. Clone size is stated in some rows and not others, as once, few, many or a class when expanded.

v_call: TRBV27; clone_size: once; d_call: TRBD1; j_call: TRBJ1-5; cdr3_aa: CASTSTGAFSNQPQHF; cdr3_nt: TGTGCCAGCACTTCCACAGGGGCTTTCAGCAATCAGCCCCAGCATTTT
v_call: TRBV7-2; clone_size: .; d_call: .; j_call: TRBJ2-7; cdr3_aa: CASSLAPQGLGEQYF; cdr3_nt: TGTGCCAGCAGCTTAGCTCCCCAAGGGTTGGGCGAGCAGTACTTC
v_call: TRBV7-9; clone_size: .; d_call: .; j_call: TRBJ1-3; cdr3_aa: CASSLIQGDTIYF; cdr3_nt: TGTGCCAGCAGCTTAATCCAGGGTGACACCATATATTTT
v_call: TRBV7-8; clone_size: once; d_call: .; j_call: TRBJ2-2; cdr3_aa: CASSQSGANTGELFF; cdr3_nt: TGTGCCAGCAGCCAAAGCGGAGCGAACACCGGGGAGCTGTTTTTT
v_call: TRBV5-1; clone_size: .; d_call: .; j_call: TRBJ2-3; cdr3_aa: CASSLAFGRGIDTQYF; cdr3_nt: TGCGCCAGCAGCTTGGCCTTCGGGCGGGGAATAGATACGCAGTATTTT
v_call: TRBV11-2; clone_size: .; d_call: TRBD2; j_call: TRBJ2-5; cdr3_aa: CASSSGLAGGIQETQYF; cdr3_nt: TGTGCCAGCAGCTCGGGACTAGCGGGAGGTATCCAAGAGACCCAGTACTTC
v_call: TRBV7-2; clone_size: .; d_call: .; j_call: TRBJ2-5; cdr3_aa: CASSLADVRQETQYF; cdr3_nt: TGTGCCAGCAGCTTAGCGGACGTCCGGCAAGAGACCCAGTACTTC
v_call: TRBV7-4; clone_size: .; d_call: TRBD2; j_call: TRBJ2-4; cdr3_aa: CASSLRTGTSENIQYF; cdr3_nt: TGTGCCAGCAGCTTGCGAACCGGGACTAGCGAAAACATTCAGTACTTC
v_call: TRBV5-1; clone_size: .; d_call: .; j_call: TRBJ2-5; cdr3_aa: CASSLQGDQETQYF; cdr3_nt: TGCGCCAGCAGCTTGCAGGGCGATCAAGAGACCCAGTACTTC
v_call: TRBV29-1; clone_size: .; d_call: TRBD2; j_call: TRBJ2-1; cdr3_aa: CSVLSTPSGGAREQFF; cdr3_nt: TGCAGCGTCCTTTCCACTCCTAGCGGGGGGGCACGAGAGCAGTTCTTC
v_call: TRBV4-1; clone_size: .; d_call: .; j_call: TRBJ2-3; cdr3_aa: CASSHPPLGGDTQYF; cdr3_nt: TGCGCCAGCAGCCATCCCCCCCTAGGCGGAGATACGCAGTATTTT
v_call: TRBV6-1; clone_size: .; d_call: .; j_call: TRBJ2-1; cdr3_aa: CASSLNYNEQFF; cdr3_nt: TGTGCCAGCAGTCTTAACTACAATGAGCAGTTCTTC
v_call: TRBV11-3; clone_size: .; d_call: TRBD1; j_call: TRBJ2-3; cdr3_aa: CASSLGQATDTQYF; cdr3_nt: TGTGCCAGCAGCCTGGGACAGGCCACAGATACGCAGTATTTT
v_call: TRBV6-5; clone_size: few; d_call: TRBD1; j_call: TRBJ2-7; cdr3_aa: CATRRDSSYEQYF; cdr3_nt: TGTGCCACACGCCGGGACAGCAGCTACGAGCAGTACTTC
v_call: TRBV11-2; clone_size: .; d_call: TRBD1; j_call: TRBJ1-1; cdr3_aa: CASSFQTGVNTEAFF; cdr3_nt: TGTGCCAGCAGCTTTCAGACAGGGGTGAACACTGAAGCTTTCTTT
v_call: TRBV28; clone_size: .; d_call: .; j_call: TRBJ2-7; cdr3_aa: CASSFDQSSEQYF; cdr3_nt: TGTGCCAGCAGTTTTGATCAATCCTCCGAGCAGTACTTC
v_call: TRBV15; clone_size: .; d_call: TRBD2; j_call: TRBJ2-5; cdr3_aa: CATSRDGTSGGETQYF; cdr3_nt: TGTGCCACCAGCAGAGACGGGACTAGTGGGGGGGAGACCCAGTACTTC
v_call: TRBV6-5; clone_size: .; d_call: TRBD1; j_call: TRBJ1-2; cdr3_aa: CASSYSTGAYYGYTF; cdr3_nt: TGTGCCAGCAGTTACTCGACAGGGGCCTACTATGGCTACACCTTC
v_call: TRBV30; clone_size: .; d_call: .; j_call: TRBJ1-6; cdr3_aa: CAWSVQGNSPLHF; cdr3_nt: TGTGCCTGGAGTGTACAGGGTAATTCACCCCTCCACTTT
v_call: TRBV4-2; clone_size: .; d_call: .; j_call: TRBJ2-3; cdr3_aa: CASSQDRLDTQYF; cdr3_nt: TGTGCCAGCAGCCAAGATAGGCTGGATACGCAGTATTTT
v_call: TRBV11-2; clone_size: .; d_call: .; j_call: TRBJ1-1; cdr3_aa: CASSLGDLRNTEAFF; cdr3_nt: TGTGCCAGCAGCTTAGGTGATCTGAGGAACACTGAAGCTTTCTTT
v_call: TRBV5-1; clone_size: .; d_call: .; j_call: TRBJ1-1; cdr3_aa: CASSLDREMGEAFF; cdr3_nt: TGCGCCAGCAGCTTGGATCGGGAAATGGGTGAAGCTTTCTTT
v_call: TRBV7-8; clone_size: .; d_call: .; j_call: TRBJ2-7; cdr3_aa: CASSLGRFFSYEQYF; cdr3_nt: TGTGCCAGCAGCTTGGGACGCTTTTTCTCCTACGAGCAGTACTTC
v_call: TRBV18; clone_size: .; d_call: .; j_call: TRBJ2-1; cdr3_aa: CASSPNRNEQFF; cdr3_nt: TGTGCCAGCTCCCCGAACCGGAATGAGCAGTTCTTC
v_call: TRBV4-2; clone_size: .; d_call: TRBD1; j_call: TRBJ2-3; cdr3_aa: CASSRGTGSTDTQYF; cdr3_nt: TGTGCCAGCAGCCGAGGGACAGGGAGCACAGATACGCAGTATTTT
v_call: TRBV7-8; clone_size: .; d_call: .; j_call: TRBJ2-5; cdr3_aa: CASSLDSQETQYF; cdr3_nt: TGTGCCAGCAGCTTAGACAGCCAAGAGACCCAGTACTTC
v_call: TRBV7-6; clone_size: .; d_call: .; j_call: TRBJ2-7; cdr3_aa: CASSFGAAYEQYF; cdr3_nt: TGTGCCAGCAGCTTCGGCGCTGCCTACGAGCAGTACTTC
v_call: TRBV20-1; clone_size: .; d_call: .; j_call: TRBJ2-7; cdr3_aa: CSAISEDEQYF; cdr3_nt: TGCAGTGCCATATCCGAGGACGAGCAGTACTTC
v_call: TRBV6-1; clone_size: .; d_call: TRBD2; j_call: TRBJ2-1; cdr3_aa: CASRISGSRNEQFF; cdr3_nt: TGTGCCAGCAGGATTAGCGGGAGTCGGAATGAGCAGTTCTTC
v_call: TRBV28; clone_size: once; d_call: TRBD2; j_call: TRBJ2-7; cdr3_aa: CASSPFSSGSYEQYF; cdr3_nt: TGTGCCAGCAGCCCATTCAGTAGCGGGAGTTACGAGCAGTACTTC
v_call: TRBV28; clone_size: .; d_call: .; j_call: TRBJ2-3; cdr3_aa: CASSLRQVRDTQYF; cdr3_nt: TGTGCCAGCAGTTTAAGACAGGTCCGGGATACGCAGTATTTT
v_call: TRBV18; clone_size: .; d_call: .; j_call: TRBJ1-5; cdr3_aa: CASSPIWNQPQHF; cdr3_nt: TGTGCCAGCTCACCGATCTGGAATCAGCCCCAGCATTTT
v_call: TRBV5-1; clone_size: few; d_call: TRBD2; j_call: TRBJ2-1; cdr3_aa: CASSLSSSGVEQFF; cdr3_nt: TGCGCCAGCAGCTTGTCGTCTAGCGGGGTTGAGCAGTTCTTC
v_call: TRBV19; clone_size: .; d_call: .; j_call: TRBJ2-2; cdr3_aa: CASSIISPTRAGELFF; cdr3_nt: TGTGCCAGTAGTATTATATCGCCTACCAGGGCCGGGGAGCTGTTTTTT
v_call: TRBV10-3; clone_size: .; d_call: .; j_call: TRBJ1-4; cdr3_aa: CAISESSATNEKLFF; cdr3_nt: TGTGCCATCAGTGAATCGAGTGCAACTAATGAAAAACTGTTTTTT
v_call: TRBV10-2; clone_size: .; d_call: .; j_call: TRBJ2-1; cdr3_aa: CASSELDEQFF; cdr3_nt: TGCGCCAGCAGTGAGTTAGATGAGCAGTTCTTC
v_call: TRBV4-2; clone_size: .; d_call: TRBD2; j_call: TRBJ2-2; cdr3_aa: CASSQGLAGSRTGELFF; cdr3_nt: TGTGCCAGCAGCCAAGGTTTAGCGGGGAGTCGAACCGGGGAGCTGTTTTTT
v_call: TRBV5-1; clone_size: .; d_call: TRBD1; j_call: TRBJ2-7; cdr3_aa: CASSLAGTGGFNEQYF; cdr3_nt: TGCGCCAGCAGCTTGGCCGGGACAGGGGGCTTCAACGAGCAGTACTTC
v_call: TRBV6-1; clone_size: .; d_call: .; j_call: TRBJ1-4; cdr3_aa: CASSEGGREKLFF; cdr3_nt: TGTGCCAGCAGTGAAGGAGGACGGGAAAAACTGTTTTTT
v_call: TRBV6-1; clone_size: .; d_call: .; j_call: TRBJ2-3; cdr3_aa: CASRGLLPSTDTQYF; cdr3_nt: TGTGCCAGCAGGGGACTGCTACCTAGCACAGATACGCAGTATTTT
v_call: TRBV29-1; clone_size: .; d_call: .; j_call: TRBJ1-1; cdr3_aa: CSVGQMNTEAFF; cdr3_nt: TGCAGCGTTGGACAGATGAACACTGAAGCTTTCTTT
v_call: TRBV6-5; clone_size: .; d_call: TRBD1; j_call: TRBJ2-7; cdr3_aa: CASSPRTGAHEQYF; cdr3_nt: TGTGCCAGCAGTCCAAGGACAGGGGCCCACGAGCAGTACTTC
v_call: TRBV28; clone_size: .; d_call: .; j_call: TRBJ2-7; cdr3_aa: CASSTGSIVKQYF; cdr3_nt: TGTGCCAGCTCGACAGGCTCTATCGTCAAGCAGTACTTC
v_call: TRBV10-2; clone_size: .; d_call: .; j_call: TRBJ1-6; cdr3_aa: CASSAGSYNSPLHF; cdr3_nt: TGCGCCAGCAGTGCCGGCAGCTATAATTCACCCCTCCACTTT
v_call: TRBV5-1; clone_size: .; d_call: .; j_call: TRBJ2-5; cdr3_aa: CASTGGLQETQYF; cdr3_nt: TGCGCCAGCACAGGCGGATTACAAGAGACCCAGTACTTC